Below, 22 T cell receptor beta chains from the same sample are listed, as sequenced in a study of vaccination and CD4 T cells after COVID-19 (dated by TCRdb to the early 2020s). Their target antigens are unknown. Libraries were built with PCR. Sequencer: Illumina iSeq 100. At the Johns Hopkins FTIC core, DNA from the cultured CD4+ T cells underwent TCR sequencing with the Oncomine TCR Beta short-read assay. The raw public reads went through TCRdb reprocessing: fastp at Q25, MiXCR clone calling, in-frame beta chains kept. Rows merge per CDR3 protein into single entries with the most common DNA and genes. The sample yields some 20,000 distinct CDR3 sequences; 40% were counted once. The ten most abundant clones make up 9% of the sample. The treatment or condition label of this sample denotes: approximately 11-day PBMC culture with coronavirus spike peptide pools or control peptides (ViraFEST assay). The sample in question was CD4+ T cells from blood, cultured in vitro, obtained after SARS-CoV-2 vaccination. The receptor set was obtained from a human donor who had recovered from COVID-19.

This clonotype appeared a few times. V gene TRBV2 combines with J gene TRBJ2-7; 9 bases line up with TRBD2. Germline lookup yields CDR1 SNHLY and CDR2 FYNNEI. The CDR3 has 16 residues. The junction had 11 bases not matched to a gene; V was cut back by 6 bases and J by 2 bases. The CDR3 sequence: CASRTRSGGHTYEQYF. Written as DNA, the CDR3 is TGTGCCAGCAGAACTCGTAGCGGGGGCCACACCTACGAGCAGTACTTC.

The V gene is TRBV6-5, the J gene TRBJ2-3, with 12 bases fitting TRBD2. The length of the CDR3 is 18 residues. V was pared by 2 bases and J by 4 bases, with 10 bases of the junction left unmatched. CDR1 and CDR2 from the germline V gene are MNHEY and SVGAGI. The DNA of the CDR3 is TGTGCCAGCAGTTACACTCTCCCTAGCGGGGGGGCCGCAGATACGCAGTATTTT. Its protein product is CASSYTLPSGGAADTQYF.

The chain joins TRBV28 to TRBJ1-5; 8 bases line up with TRBD1. CDR1 is MDHEN, CDR2 SYDVKM, per germline. The CDR3 runs 17 residues. V lost 1 base and J lost 7; bases outside the gene matches: 12. The CDR3 loop is CASSLYGTGLFRQPQHF. The CDR3 coding sequence is TGTGCCAGCAGTTTATATGGGACAGGACTTTTCAGACAGCCCCAGCATTTT.

This clonotype was detected a few times. The V gene is TRBV30, the J gene TRBJ1-2; perhaps TRBD1 as D (5 bases). With 0 bases removed from V and 2 bases from J, the gap between germline ends came to 10 bases. The CDR3 has 14 residues. The germline V gene encodes CDR1 GTSNPN and CDR2 SVGIG (reference sequence). As DNA, the CDR3 is TGTGCCTGGAGTGTAGGAGGGACGAACTATGGCTACACCTTC. Amino acids: CAWSVGGTNYGYTF. The full variable domain, its missing parts supplied by reference TRBV30 and TRBJ1-2, is SQTIHQWPATLVQPVGSPLSLECTVEGTSNPNLYWYRQAAGRGLQLLFYSVGIGQISSEVPQNLSASRPQDRQFILSSKKLLLSDSGFYLCAWSVGGTNYGYTFGSGTRLTVV.

The chain recombines TRBV11-3 with TRBJ2-2; no definite D call. The CDR3 is 15 residues long. Germline CDR1 SGHNT, CDR2 YENEEA. The V end lost 5 bases, the J end lost 4 bases, and 14 bases lay between the germline ends. The CDR3 protein is CASSHSQVVTGELFF. CDR3 bases: TGTGCCAGCAGCCACTCCCAAGTTGTCACCGGGGAGCTGTTTTTT.

The chain couples TRBV5-4 to TRBJ1-1; 8 bases are shared with TRBD1. CDR1 and CDR2 (germline): SGHNT, YYREEE (reference sequence). V trimming: 0 bases; J trimming: 11 bases; junction bases outside the gene matches: 12. CDR3 size: 15 residues. The CDR3 region has the DNA TGTGCCAGCAGCTTGGATGGCGGTCAGGGGGCGAGGGCTTTCTTT. This translates into CASSLDGGQGARAFF.

The chain combines TRBV4-1 with TRBJ2-5, with 9 bases fitting TRBD1. The germline CDR1 and CDR2 sequences are MGHRA and YSYEKL. With 5 bases clipped from V and 5 bases from J, the junction kept 9 bases outside the gene matches. CDR3 size: 15 residues. CDR3 nucleotide sequence: TGCGCCAGCAGCGGAGGGACAGGGAGTCGGGAGACCCAGTACTTC. It encodes CASSGGTGSRETQYF.

The chain is built from TRBV3-1 and TRBJ1-3; D is unclear. The V gene's germline CDR1 is LGHDT and CDR2 YNNKEL (reference sequence). This CDR3 has 12 residues. Trimming removed 3 bases from V and 7 bases from J, with 7 bases in between. CDR3 in amino acids: CASSHQENTIYF. The CDR3 region has the DNA TGTGCCAGCAGCCATCAGGAGAACACCATATATTTT. Full variable domain (outside the CDR3, taken from reference TRBV3-1 and TRBJ1-3): DTAVSQTPKYLVTQMGNDKSIKCEQNLGHDTMYWYKQDSKKFLKIMFSYNNKELIINETVPNRFSPKSPDKAHLNLHINSLELGDSAVYFCASSHQENTIYFGEGSWLTVV.

This clonotype turned up a few times. CDR3 region: CASSPGLAGEGEQYF. The CDR3, as DNA: TGTGCCAGCAGCCCGGGACTAGCGGGAGAGGGCGAGCAGTACTTC. The chain has TRBV7-6 and TRBJ2-7; TRBD2 aligns across 14 bases. The ends lost 5 bases at V and 6 bases at J; junction bases unmatched: 6. CDR3 size: 15 residues. CDR1 and CDR2 (germline): SGHVS, FNYEAQ.

This clonotype showed up just a few times. The CDR3 here is CASSLAGSPLHF. DNA for the CDR3: TGTGCCAGCAGCTTAGCCGGCTCACCCCTCCACTTT. The chain uses TRBV7-9 and TRBJ1-6, with D unresolved. Trimming pared 0 bases from V and 10 bases from J, leaving 4 bases between. CDR1 and CDR2 from the germline V gene are SEHNR and FQNEAQ (reference sequence). The CDR3 consists of 12 residues. Supplemented by reference TRBV7-9 and TRBJ1-6, the full variable domain reads DTGVSQNPRHKITKRGQNVTFRCDPISEHNRLYWYRQTLGQGPEFLTYFQNEAQLEKSRLLSDRFSAERPKGSFSTLEIQRTEQGDSAMYLCASSLAGSPLHFGNGTRLTVT.

This sequence joins TRBV28 and TRBJ1-2, with D hard to call. The CDR3 covers 15 residues. Trimming cost V 5 bases and J 4 bases, with 17 bases left between them. In germline, CDR1 is MDHEN, CDR2 SYDVKM. The CDR3 DNA follows: TGTGCCAGCAGTCGAATCACCGGGCAGATCTATGGCTACACCTTC. Its translation: CASSRITGQIYGYTF.

The CDR3 sequence is CAISVGSDTEAFF. The CDR3 DNA sequence: TGTGCCATCAGTGTGGGGAGCGACACTGAAGCTTTCTTT. The chain carries TRBV10-3 and TRBJ1-1; D is ambiguous. V lost 4 bases to trimming and J lost 3 bases, with 9 bases between them. CDR3 length: 13 residues. Germline CDR1 ENHRY, CDR2 SYGVKD.

This sequence joins TRBV6-1 and TRBJ1-6; 8 nucleotides line up with TRBD1. Losses at the gene ends were 6 bases for V and 9 bases for J; bases not matched to a gene: 16. Looked up from germline, CDR1 is MNHNS and CDR2 is SASEGT. The CDR3 consists of 17 residues. CDR3 amino acids: CASSRGTGLARGSPLHF. The DNA for the CDR3 is TGTGCCAGCAGCAGAGGGACAGGCCTTGCTCGAGGTTCACCCCTCCACTTT.

By its share, this clonotype is medium-sized. This chain uses TRBV15 with TRBJ1-2; D is uncertain. Looked up from germline, CDR1 is LNHNV and CDR2 is YYDKDF (reference sequence). V lost 2 bases and J lost 4, with 20 bases in between. This CDR3 is built from 17 residues. The CDR3 spells CATSRPNLRAGGYGYTF. The CDR3 DNA follows: TGTGCCACCAGCAGACCTAACCTGAGGGCCGGCGGCTATGGCTACACCTTC.

This clonotype was seen a single time. The chain couples TRBV11-3 to TRBJ1-1; the D is unclear. The CDR3 has 13 residues. Germline CDR1 reads SGHNT; CDR2 reads YENEEA. Trimming took off 7 bases at V and 2 bases at J, with 11 bases between the two ends. In nucleotides, the CDR3 is TGTGCCAGCACCCCCGGTGGTAACACTGAAGCTTTCTTT. Amino acid sequence: CASTPGGNTEAFF.

The rearrangement uses TRBV20-1 and TRBJ2-7, with D maybe TRBD1 (6 bases). Trimming removed 6 bases from V and 1 base from J, with 16 bases in between. This CDR3 comprises 14 residues. CDR1 and CDR2 from the germline V gene are DFQATT and SNEGSKA (reference sequence). The CDR3 DNA reads as TGCAGTGCCACTGGTCCAGGGGCTTCCTACGAGCAGTACTTC. The encoded protein is CSATGPGASYEQYF.

The chain links TRBV7-2 to TRBJ1-1, with a weak D call TRBD1 (6 bases). This CDR3 comprises 14 residues. Germline assignment: CDR1 SGHTA and CDR2 FQGNSA. V was cut by 3 bases and J by 0 bases, with 8 bases left in between. As DNA, the CDR3 is TGTGCCAGCAGCTTCGACAGGTTGAACACTGAAGCTTTCTTT. Its protein is CASSFDRLNTEAFF. The complete variable domain, with remaining parts taken from reference TRBV7-2 and TRBJ1-1, reads GAGVSQSPSNKVTEKGKDVELRCDPISGHTALYWYRQSLGQGLEFLIYFQGNSAPDKSGLPSDRFSAERTGGSVSTLTIQRTQQEDSAVYLCASSFDRLNTEAFFGQGTRLTVV.

This chain connects TRBV6-1 to TRBJ1-4; TRBD1 matches at 10 bases. The germline V gene encodes CDR1 MNHNS and CDR2 SASEGT. The CDR3 is 14 amino acids. Trimming at V came to 7 bases and at J to 7 bases, leaving 6 bases not matched to a gene. The CDR3 DNA sequence: TGTGCCAGCAAACGGGACAGGGGAGCTGAAAAACTGTTTTTT. Translating gives CASKRDRGAEKLFF.

V and J are TRBV20-1 and TRBJ2-7; 9 bases map to TRBD2. J gave up 6 bases and V 7 bases, and 7 bases lay outside the gene matches. The length of the CDR3 is 12 residues. The V gene's germline CDR1 is DFQATT and CDR2 SNEGSKA (reference sequence). In nucleotides, the CDR3 is TGCAGTGTTGAAGCGGGAGGTAGCGAGCAGTACTTC. Protein: CSVEAGGSEQYF.

In this sample, this clonotype turned up a few times. The chain joins TRBV5-4 to TRBJ2-7; D may be TRBD1 (5 bases). Germline assignment: CDR1 SGHNT and CDR2 YYREEE (reference sequence). With 2 bases removed from V and 4 bases from J, the gap between germline ends came to 10 bases. The CDR3 loop spans 13 amino acids. The CDR3 DNA reads TGTGCCAGCAGCTTCGACAGTGTGTACGAGCAGTACTTC. This codes for CASSFDSVYEQYF.

This sequence joins TRBV11-3 and TRBJ2-7; no clear D. The germline gives CDR1 SGHNT, CDR2 YENEEA. Between the trimmed V and J ends, which lost 0 bases and 0 bases, there was a span of 6 bases. The CDR3 is 14 amino acids. CDR3 in amino acids: CASSLESHSYEQYF. The CDR3 DNA reads as TGTGCCAGCAGCTTAGAAAGCCACTCCTACGAGCAGTACTTC.

This clonotype was seen more than once but under ten times. V and J are TRBV7-2 and TRBJ2-7; TRBD2 matches at 12 bases. Germline V gene sequence: CDR1 SGHTA, CDR2 FQGNSA. V shed 5 bases, J shed 3 bases, and the junction held 2 bases outside the gene matches. CDR3 length equals 14 residues. The CDR3 here is CASSKLAGGYEQYF. The CDR3 DNA sequence: TGTGCCAGCAGCAAACTAGCGGGGGGCTACGAGCAGTACTTC.